The 21 T cell receptor beta chains below come from one sample, sequenced in a study of a mutant IDH1 vaccine in newly diagnosed glioma. Documented time point: week 11, during vaccination. All doses held 300 ug of mutant IDH1 20-mer peptide, with topical imiquimod. The antigens for these receptors are not known. Sequencing was performed with immunoSEQ multiplex PCR; in TCRdb, only in-frame clones are kept and a portion is missing. The sample contains tens of thousands of clones, about four fifths of which appear only once. Sequencing was performed on PBMCs, taken from a glioma patient whose treatment included an IDH1 peptide vaccine. The receptors stem from a man aged 50 to 60 with glioma.

The chain combines TRBV19 with TRBJ2-7; TRBD1 aligns across 8 bases. Germline CDR1 is LNHDA and CDR2 is SQIVND (reference sequence). The CDR3 sequence is 13 residues long. V lost 7 bases to trimming and J lost 5 bases; unmatched junction nucleotides: 7. Here the CDR3 reads CASMAGGRNEQYF. CDR3 coding DNA: TGTGCCAGTATGGCAGGGGGCCGGAACGAGCAGTACTTC.

The rearrangement links TRBV7-2 to TRBJ2-1, with 7 bases aligning to TRBD2. The germline V gene has CDR1 SGHTA and CDR2 FQGNSA. The V segment lost 1 base and the J segment 2 bases; nucleotides outside the gene matches: 5. The CDR3 is 16 amino acids. CDR3 protein: CASSLEAGITYNEQFF. The CDR3 bases are TGTGCCAGCAGCTTAGAAGCGGGGATAACCTACAATGAGCAGTTCTTC.

J is TRBJ2-3 and V is TRBV5-1; D not resolved. The length of the CDR3 is 12 residues. The V end lost 5 bases, the J end lost 0 bases, and 4 bases lay between the germline ends. Germline V CDR1 and CDR2: SGHRS, YFSETQ. The CDR3 loop is CASRASTDTQYF. The CDR3 nucleotides are TGCGCCAGCAGGGCTAGCACAGATACGCAGTATTTT.

The genes are TRBV5-1 and TRBJ2-3; possibly TRBD1 or TRBD2 for D (5 bases each). CDR3 length equals 13 residues. Trimming cost V 1 base and J 12 bases, with 15 bases left between them. Looked up from germline, CDR1 is SGHRS and CDR2 is YFSETQ. CDR3 in DNA: TGCGCCAGCAGCTTGCCCACCCGGGACGTTCAGTATTTT. This encodes CASSLPTRDVQYF.

The V and J genes are TRBV6-6 and TRBJ1-1; D gene ambiguous. V lost 4 bases and J 0 bases, leaving 9 bases between the germline ends. The CDR3 contains 14 residues. Germline lookup yields CDR1 MNHNY and CDR2 SVGAGI (reference sequence). This CDR3 reads CASSFREMNTEAFF. CDR3 in DNA: TGTGCCAGCAGTTTTAGGGAAATGAACACTGAAGCTTTCTTT.

The rearrangement uses TRBV5-1 and TRBJ2-7; D is uncertain. CDR1 and CDR2 (germline): SGHRS, YFSETQ. The ends were cut back, 0 bases at V and 5 bases at J, with 6 bases in the middle. This CDR3 has 12 amino acids. The CDR3, as DNA: TGCGCCAGCAGCTTGGAAGGAAACGAGCAGTACTTC. It encodes CASSLEGNEQYF. Supplemented by reference TRBV5-1 and TRBJ2-7, the full variable domain reads KAGVTQTPRYLIKTRGQQVTLSCSPISGHRSVSWYQQTPGQGLQFLFEYFSETQRNKGNFPGRFSGRQFSNSRSEMNVSTLELGDSALYLCASSLEGNEQYFGPGTRLTVT.

The chain links TRBV7-2 to TRBJ1-1; D perhaps matches TRBD1 (5 bases). The CDR3 spans 12 residues. The germline V gene encodes CDR1 SGHTA and CDR2 FQGNSA. V was cut by 5 bases and J by 10 bases, with 14 bases left in between. CDR3 region: CASSLSQGLAFF. CDR3 DNA: TGTGCCAGCAGCCTATCTCAGGGATTAGCTTTCTTT.

This clone was observed a few times. The chain carries TRBV29-1 and TRBJ1-1; D gene ambiguous. The CDR3 consists of 12 residues. In germline, CDR1 is SQVTM, CDR2 ANQGSEA. Deletions cut 5 bases from V and 2 bases from J, with 9 bases between. The CDR3, as DNA: TGCAGCGTTAGGCACCCAAACACTGAAGCTTTCTTT. Protein sequence: CSVRHPNTEAFF.

The chain is built from TRBV7-2 and TRBJ2-2, with D unclear. The CDR3 runs 13 residues. Germline V gene lookup returns CDR1 SGHTA and CDR2 FQGNSA. V shed 3 bases and J shed 8 bases, with 10 bases lying between them. For the CDR3, the DNA is TGTGCCAGCAGCTTGTTCTTAAAGGGGGAGCTGTTTTTT. It encodes CASSLFLKGELFF.

This chain links TRBV15 with TRBJ2-2; 7 bases are shared with TRBD2. J gave up 6 bases and V 1 base, and 2 bases lay outside the gene matches. Looked up from germline, CDR1 is LNHNV and CDR2 is YYDKDF (reference sequence). The CDR3 loop spans 14 amino acids. CDR3 amino acids: CATSRGGGAGELFF. The CDR3 DNA reads TGTGCCACCAGCAGAGGGGGGGGAGCCGGGGAGCTGTTTTTT.

V gene TRBV6-1 combines with J gene TRBJ2-6; the D is unclear. CDR1 and CDR2 from the germline V gene are MNHNS and SASEGT. Between the trimmed V and J ends, which lost 3 bases and 0 bases, there was a span of 3 bases. The CDR3 contains 14 residues. The CDR3 sequence is CASSENSGANVLTF. In DNA, the CDR3 is TGTGCCAGCAGTGAGAACTCTGGGGCCAACGTCCTGACTTTC.

The chain links TRBV11-3 to TRBJ2-7, with D hard to call. CDR1 and CDR2 from the germline V gene are SGHNT and YENEEA. V was clipped by 5 bases and J by 6 bases, with 23 bases between them. This CDR3 contains 16 residues. CDR3 loop: CASSPQFGVEPLEQYF. The CDR3 DNA sequence: TGTGCCAGCAGCCCACAGTTTGGGGTTGAACCGCTCGAGCAGTACTTC.

The sample holds a few counts of this clone. The genes are TRBV6-5 and TRBJ1-2; D call uncertain. V lost 4 bases and J lost 8, with 11 bases in between. From germline, CDR1 is MNHEY and CDR2 SVGAGI. The CDR3 spans 12 residues. CDR3 coding DNA: TGTGCCAGCAGTTCACCGGGTCGAGGCTACACCTTC. It codes for CASSSPGRGYTF.

This chain joins TRBV2 and TRBJ1-1; D ambiguous. The CDR3 length is 13 residues. Germline assignment: CDR1 SNHLY and CDR2 FYNNEI. V was shortened by 1 base and J by 5 bases, with 8 bases between the two germline ends. The CDR3 DNA follows: TGTGCCAGCAGTGAAGGTGTCAGGACTGAAGCTTTCTTT. Its protein is CASSEGVRTEAFF.

This chain connects TRBV6-5 to TRBJ1-2; D call uncertain. Germline V gene data show CDR1 as MNHEY and CDR2 as SVGAGI. Trimming shortened V by 6 bases and J by 9 bases, and 17 bases separated the two germline ends. The CDR3 covers 13 residues. The CDR3 DNA sequence: TGTGCCAGCAGCCCCATGAATGGTCGAAGCTACACCTTC. Its translation: CASSPMNGRSYTF.

This chain uses TRBV4-1 with TRBJ1-1; D may be TRBD1 (5 bases). Trimming took off 0 bases at V and 12 bases at J, with 20 bases between the two ends. This CDR3 comprises 15 residues. Germline loops: CDR1 MGHRA, CDR2 YSYEKL. CDR3 bases: TGCGCCAGCAGCCAAGAAAGGAATGTCGCAGGGAAGACTTTCTTT. This gives the protein CASSQERNVAGKTFF.

The chain joins TRBV7-2 to TRBJ2-7, with TRBD2 matching over 11 bases. The germline V gene encodes CDR1 SGHTA and CDR2 FQGNSA. J lost 4 bases, V lost 5 bases, and 7 bases had no gene match. There are 15 residues in the CDR3. The CDR3 is CASSPLTSGTYEQYF. CDR3 bases: TGTGCCAGCAGCCCACTGACTAGCGGGACTTACGAGCAGTACTTC.

This clone occurred once. The CDR3 loop is CASEYSGTGGINEQYF. For the CDR3, the DNA is TGTGCCAGTGAATACTCCGGGACAGGGGGCATCAACGAGCAGTACTTC. The chain joins TRBV19 to TRBJ2-7; 12 nucleotides match TRBD1. With 8 bases clipped from V and 5 bases from J, the junction kept 13 bases outside the gene matches. The CDR3 totals 16 residues. The V gene's germline CDR1 is LNHDA and CDR2 SQIVND (reference sequence).

The V and J genes are TRBV6-6 and TRBJ2-5, with TRBD1 identical over 10 bases. J gave up 5 bases and V 2 bases, and 5 bases lay outside the gene matches. Germline loops: CDR1 MNHNY, CDR2 SVGAGI (reference sequence). The CDR3 sequence is 15 residues long. In DNA form, the CDR3 reads TGTGCCAGCAGTTACCTGACAGGGGGCGTGGAGACCCAGTACTTC. Protein: CASSYLTGGVETQYF.

The V gene is TRBV5-6, the J gene TRBJ1-4; the match to TRBD1 covers 7 bases. The V segment lost 1 base and the J segment 10 bases; nucleotides outside the gene matches: 7. Germline-derived CDR1 and CDR2 are SGHDT and YYEEEE. The CDR3 consists of 14 residues. The CDR3 sequence: CASSLTTGRGKLFF. The CDR3 coding sequence is TGTGCCAGCAGCTTGACGACAGGGAGAGGAAAACTGTTTTTT.

The V gene is TRBV28, the J gene TRBJ1-1, with a tentative D call TRBD1 (6 bases). Germline CDR1 is MDHEN and CDR2 is SYDVKM. Trimming shortened V by 3 bases and J by 13 bases, and 12 bases separated the two germline ends. The CDR3 has 11 residues. The CDR3 is CASSFQGKGFF. CDR3 nucleotides: TGTGCCAGCAGTTTCCAGGGGAAGGGTTTCTTT.